The entry below gives a single T cell receptor (beta chain) sequence along with its context. Antigen specificity is unknown. This entry belongs to a study of neoadjuvant anti-PD-1 for oral cavity cancer. About the study: Patients without progression got a fourth dose around day 43. Findings and caveats of the study: Non-responders to neoadjuvant nivolumab had significantly more clonal PBMC T cells than responders.

Trimming took 5 bases from V and 6 from J, leaving 14 bases between them. This CDR3 contains 13 residues. From germline, CDR1 is SGHAT and CDR2 FQNNGV. Produced via immunoSEQ multiplex PCR; TCRdb's table is partial and in-frame only. Here the sample spans about 9,800 clones, about 67% being singletons. Time point here: after neoadjuvant nivolumab, at surgical resection. The rearrangement uses TRBV11-2 and TRBJ2-7, with D possibly being TRBD2 (5 bases). This receptor was identified in a person between 40 and 80 years old with oral cavity squamous cell carcinoma. Material: PBMCs, obtained after nivolumab (anti-PD-1) treatment. CDR3 nucleotide sequence: TGTGCCAGCAGCCCCGTCCCGGGGTTCGAGCAGTACTTC. Protein product: CASSPVPGFEQYF. The variable domain in full, with the rest retrieved from reference TRBV11-2 and TRBJ2-7, is EAGVAQSPRYKIIEKRQSVAFWCNPISGHATLYWYQQILGQGPKLLIQFQNNGVVDDSQLPKDRFSAERLKGVDSTLKIQPAKLEDSAVYLCASSPVPGFEQYFGPGTRLTVT.